This T cell receptor (beta chain) was captured by sequencing in a study of identical twins. There are a few counts of this clonotype. The antigen remains undetermined. In TCRdb, the 5' RACE reads were re-called with MiXCR into one record per CDR3 protein. In the table there are roughly 710,000 distinct CDR3 sequences, roughly 6% of which are singletons. The CDR3 contains 15 residues. J lost 15 bases, V lost 4 bases, and 17 bases had no gene match. Germline V gene lookup returns CDR1 SEHNR and CDR2 FQNEAQ (reference sequence). Whole-study findings and limits: Recombination models fit unrelated individuals' TCR alpha sharing but underestimated twins'. Part of the zero-insertion signal could reflect confounding by invariant MAIT and iNKT cells. Shared out-of-frame alpha sequences (those common to twins) showed excess low generation probability.

The chain links TRBV7-9 to TRBJ2-1, with TRBD2 identical over 8 bases. The origin of this receptor is a man between 18 and 29 years old in good health. Sequencing used naive T cells sorted from blood. CDR3 bases: TGTGCCAGCAGCTCCACCACCTTGGCGGGAGGCCCTTCGTTCTTC. Translating it yields CASSSTTLAGGPSFF.